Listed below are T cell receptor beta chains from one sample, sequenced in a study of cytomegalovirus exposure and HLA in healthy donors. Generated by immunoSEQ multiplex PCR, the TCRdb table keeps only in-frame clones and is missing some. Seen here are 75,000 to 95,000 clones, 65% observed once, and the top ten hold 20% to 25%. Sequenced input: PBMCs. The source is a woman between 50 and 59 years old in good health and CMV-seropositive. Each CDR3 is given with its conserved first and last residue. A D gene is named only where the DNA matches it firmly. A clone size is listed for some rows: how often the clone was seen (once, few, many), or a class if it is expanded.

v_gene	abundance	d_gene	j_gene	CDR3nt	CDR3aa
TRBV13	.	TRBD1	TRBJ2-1	TGTGCCAGCAGCTTAAGAGGGGGCAGCTCCTACAATGAGCAGTTCTTC	CASSLRGGSSYNEQFF
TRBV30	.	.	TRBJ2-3	TGTGCCTGGAGCCCTTCAGATACGCAGTATTTT	CAWSPSDTQYF
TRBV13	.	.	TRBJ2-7	TGTGCCAGCAGCCCACCGGGAGAGGGCTACGAGCAGTACTTC	CASSPPGEGYEQYF
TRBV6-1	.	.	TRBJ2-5	TGTGCCAGCAAGGAGGGGGCGATCCAAGAGACCCAGTACTTC	CASKEGAIQETQYF
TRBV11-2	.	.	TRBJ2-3	TGTGCCAGCAGCCCAAGGGGGACAGATACGCAGTATTTT	CASSPRGTDTQYF
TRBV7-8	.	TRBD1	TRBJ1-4	TGTGCCAGCAGACCGCGGACAGGCCCTAATGAAAAACTGTTTTTT	CASRPRTGPNEKLFF
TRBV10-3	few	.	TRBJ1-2	TGTGCCATCAGTGAGTCCTTGGAGTTTGATGGCTACACCTTC	CAISESLEFDGYTF
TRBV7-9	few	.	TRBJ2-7	TGTGCCAGCAGCTTTGAGGGTCGGGAGCAGTACTTC	CASSFEGREQYF
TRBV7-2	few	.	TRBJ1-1	TGTGCCAGCAGCTTATCAGTTAAAGCTTTCTTT	CASSLSVKAFF
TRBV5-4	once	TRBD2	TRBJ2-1	TGTGCCAGCAGTCGGACTAGCGGGGGGGCCAATGAGCAGTTCTTC	CASSRTSGGANEQFF
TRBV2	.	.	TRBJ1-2	TGTGCCAGCTCTCCTAACTATGGCTACACCTTC	CASSPNYGYTF
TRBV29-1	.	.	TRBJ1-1	TGCAGCGTCCAGGGGTGGCAGGCTGAAGCTTTCTTT	CSVQGWQAEAFF
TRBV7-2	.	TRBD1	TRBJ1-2	TGTGCCAGCAGCTTAGAGGTCGGGACAGGGACTAACTATGGCTACACCTTC	CASSLEVGTGTNYGYTF
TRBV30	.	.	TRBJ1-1	TGTGCCTGGACAAGGGACTGGGGAGCTTTCTTT	CAWTRDWGAFF
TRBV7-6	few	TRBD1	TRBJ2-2	TGTGCCAGCAGCTTAGCAGGGGGCCGGGACACCGGGGAGCTGTTTTTT	CASSLAGGRDTGELFF
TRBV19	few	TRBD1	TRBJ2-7	TGTGCCAGTAGTAAGGGACAGAGCGACGAGCAGTACTTC	CASSKGQSDEQYF
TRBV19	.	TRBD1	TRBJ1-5	TGTGCCAGTAGTACAAGGACAGGGGGCTTGAATCAGCCCCAGCATTTT	CASSTRTGGLNQPQHF
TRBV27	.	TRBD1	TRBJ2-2	TGTGCCAGCAGTCCCCGGACAGGGAACACCGGGGAGCTGTTTTTT	CASSPRTGNTGELFF
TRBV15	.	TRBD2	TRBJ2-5	TGTGCCACCAGAAGGCGGGGGGGACTAGCAATCTCCCAGGAGACCCAGTACTTC	CATRRRGGLAISQETQYF
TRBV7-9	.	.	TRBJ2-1	TGTGCCAGCAGCTTAAGTCTTGCCGGCTCCTACAATGAGCAGTTCTTC	CASSLSLAGSYNEQFF
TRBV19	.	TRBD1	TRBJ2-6	TGTGCCACCCCGGACAGGGAGGAAGCTGGGGCCAACGTCCTGACTTTC	CATPDREEAGANVLTF
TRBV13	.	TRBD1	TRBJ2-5	TGTGCCAGCAGCCAGAACAGGGGAATCCAAGAGACCCAGTACTTC	CASSQNRGIQETQYF
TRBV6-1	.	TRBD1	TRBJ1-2	TGTGCCAGCAGTGACCGCGACAGGGTGTGGACTAACTATGGCTACACCTTC	CASSDRDRVWTNYGYTF
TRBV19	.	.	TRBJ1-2	TGTGCCAGTAGTAAGCGGGTACAGGACTATGGCTACACCTTC	CASSKRVQDYGYTF
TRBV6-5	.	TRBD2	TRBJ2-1	TGTGCCGCGGCGGGGGGGCCTCGTGTCAATGAGCAGTTCTTC	CAAAGGPRVNEQFF
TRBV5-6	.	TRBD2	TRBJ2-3	TGTGCCAGCACCCCCTGGGTAGCGGGGGGGCCAGATACGCAGTATTTT	CASTPWVAGGPDTQYF
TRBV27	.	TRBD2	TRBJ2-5	TGTGCCAGCAAGGCACTGGGGAGCGGGGGGAAAGAGACCCAGTACTTC	CASKALGSGGKETQYF
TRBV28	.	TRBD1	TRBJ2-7	TGTGCCAGCAGTTTGATACCCGGGACAGGGGTGTCCGAGCAGTACTTC	CASSLIPGTGVSEQYF
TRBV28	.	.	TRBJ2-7	TGTGCCAGCAGGTCCAGGTACTACGAGCAGTACTTC	CASRSRYYEQYF
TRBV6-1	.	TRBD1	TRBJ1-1	TGTGCCAGCAGTGAACCCGATTCGGGACAGTATATTTCCCCACTTGAAGCTTTCTTT	CASSEPDSGQYISPLEAFF
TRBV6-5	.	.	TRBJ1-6	TGTGCCAGCAGTTACACACCCCCAGATTCACCCCTCCACTTT	CASSYTPPDSPLHF
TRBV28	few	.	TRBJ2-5	TGTGCCAGCAGCAAACCCCGGGGGTACCAAGAGACCCAGTACTTC	CASSKPRGYQETQYF
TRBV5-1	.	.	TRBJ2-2	TGCGCCAGCGGGGCCACCGGGGAGCTGTTTTTT	CASGATGELFF
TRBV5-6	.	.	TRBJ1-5	TGTGCCAGCAGCTTGGGAAGTAGGGGTGCGCCCCAGCATTTT	CASSLGSRGAPQHF
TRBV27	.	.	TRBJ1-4	TGTGCCAGCAGTGACGGGAGGGGAAAACTGTTTTTT	CASSDGRGKLFF
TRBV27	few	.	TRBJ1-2	TGTGCCAGCAGCCCGAAGGAGGGGAGGAACTATGGCTACACCTTC	CASSPKEGRNYGYTF
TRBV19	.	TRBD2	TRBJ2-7	TGTGCCAGTAGTATAGAGGGAGGGACCTACGAGCAGTACTTC	CASSIEGGTYEQYF
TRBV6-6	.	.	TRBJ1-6	TGTGCCAGCAGCCCCGAGCTGGTGGTGGTGAATTCACCCCTCCACTTT	CASSPELVVVNSPLHF
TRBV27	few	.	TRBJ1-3	TGTGCCAGCAGTTTCGGACAAGGGGGTGGAAACACCATATATTTT	CASSFGQGGGNTIYF
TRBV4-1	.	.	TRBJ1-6	TGCGCCAGCAGCCAAGACAACAGGCAACCCCTCCACTTT	CASSQDNRQPLHF
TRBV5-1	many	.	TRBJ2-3	TGCGCCAGCGCTATAGCGACTAAGGGAGATACGCAGTATTTT	CASAIATKGDTQYF
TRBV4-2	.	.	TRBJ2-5	TGTGCCAGCAGCCAAGAGGGAACATCAGGGCAAGAGACCCAGTACTTC	CASSQEGTSGQETQYF
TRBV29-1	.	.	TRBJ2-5	TGCAGCGTTGAAGTTGCTTTGGAGACGGAGACCCAGTACTTC	CSVEVALETETQYF
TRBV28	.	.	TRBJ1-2	TGTGCCAGCAGTTTCGTTCTCACAGGGTCAGGCTACACCTTC	CASSFVLTGSGYTF
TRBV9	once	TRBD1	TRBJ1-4	TGTGCCAGCAGCGCGGGACAGGGCGAGGAAAAACTGTTTTTT	CASSAGQGEEKLFF
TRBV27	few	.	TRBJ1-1	TGTGCCAGCAGTATCCGGGTATCAACGAACACTGAAGCTTTCTTT	CASSIRVSTNTEAFF
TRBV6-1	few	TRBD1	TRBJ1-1	TGTGCCAGCGAAGACAGGGGGACCCCGAACACTGAAGCTTTCTTT	CASEDRGTPNTEAFF
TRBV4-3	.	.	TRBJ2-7	TGCGCCAGCAGCCAAGAGGCGGGCTCTGAGACCTACGAGCAGTACTTC	CASSQEAGSETYEQYF
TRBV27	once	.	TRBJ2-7	TGTGCCAGCAGTCCCGAGGAGCCCCAGAACGAGCAGTACTTC	CASSPEEPQNEQYF
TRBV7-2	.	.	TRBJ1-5	TGTGCCAGCAGCTTAGTAGCAGGGGAGCAGCCCCAGCATTTT	CASSLVAGEQPQHF
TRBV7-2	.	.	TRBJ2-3	TGTGCCAGCAGCTTAGGCCGGCAGGGATCAGATACGCAGTATTTT	CASSLGRQGSDTQYF
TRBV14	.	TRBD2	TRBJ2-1	TGTGCCAGCAGCCAACTTAGCGGGGGGCGGTACAATGAGCAGTTCTTC	CASSQLSGGRYNEQFF
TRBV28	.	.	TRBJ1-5	TGTGCCAGCAGTCGCCGTACAGGGAAGCGTCAGCCCCAGCATTTT	CASSRRTGKRQPQHF
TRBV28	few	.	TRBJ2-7	TGTGCCAGCAGTTTCCAAGGACAGGGCGGGGGAAGAAACCTCTACGAGCAGTACTTC	CASSFQGQGGGRNLYEQYF
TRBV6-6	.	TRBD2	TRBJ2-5	TGTGCCAGCAGTTCCGGACTAGCGGGGCTACAAGAGACCCAGTACTTC	CASSSGLAGLQETQYF
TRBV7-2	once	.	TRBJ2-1	TGTGCCAGCAGCTTTTACAGGAACTACAATGAGCAGTTCTTC	CASSFYRNYNEQFF
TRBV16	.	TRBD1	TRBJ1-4	TGTGCCAGCAGCCCTTCTTGGACAGGGCGGGTACAGGAAAAACTGTTTTTT	CASSPSWTGRVQEKLFF